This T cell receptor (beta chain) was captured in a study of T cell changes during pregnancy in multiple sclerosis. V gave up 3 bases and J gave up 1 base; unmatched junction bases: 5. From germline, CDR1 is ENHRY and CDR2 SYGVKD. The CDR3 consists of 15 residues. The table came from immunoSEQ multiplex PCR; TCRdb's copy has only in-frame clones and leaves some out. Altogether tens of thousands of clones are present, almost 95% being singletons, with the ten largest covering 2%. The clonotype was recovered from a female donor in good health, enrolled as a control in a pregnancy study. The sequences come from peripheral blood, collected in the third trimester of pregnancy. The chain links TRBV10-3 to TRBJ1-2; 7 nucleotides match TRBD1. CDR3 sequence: CAISETTGDNYGYTF. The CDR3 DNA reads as TGTGCCATCAGTGAAACTACAGGGGATAACTATGGCTACACCTTC.